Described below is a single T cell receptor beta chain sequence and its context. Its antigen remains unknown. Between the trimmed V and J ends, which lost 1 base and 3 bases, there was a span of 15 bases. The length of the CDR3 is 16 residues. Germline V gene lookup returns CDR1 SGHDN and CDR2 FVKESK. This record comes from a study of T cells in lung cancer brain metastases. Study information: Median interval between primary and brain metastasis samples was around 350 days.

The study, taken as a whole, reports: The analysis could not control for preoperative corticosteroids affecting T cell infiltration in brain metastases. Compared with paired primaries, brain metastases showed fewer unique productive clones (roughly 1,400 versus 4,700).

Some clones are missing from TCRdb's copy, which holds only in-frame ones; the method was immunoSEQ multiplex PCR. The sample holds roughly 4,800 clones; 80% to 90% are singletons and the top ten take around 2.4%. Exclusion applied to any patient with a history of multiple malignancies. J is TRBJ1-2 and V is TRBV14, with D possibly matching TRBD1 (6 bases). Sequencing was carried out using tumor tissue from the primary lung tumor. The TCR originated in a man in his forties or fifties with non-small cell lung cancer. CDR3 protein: CASSQGQAILDYGYTF. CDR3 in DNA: TGTGCCAGCAGCCAAGGACAGGCCATCCTAGACTATGGCTACACCTTC.